The T cell receptor beta chain described here comes from a study of type 1 regulatory T cells. Study background: This in vitro CD4 product, T-allo10, is enriched for Tr1 cells and alloantigen-specific.

T-allo10 cells from the graft donor were described as anergic, host-alloantigen-specific, and alloantigen-specific suppressors. This CDR3 region has 14 residues. Germline V gives CDR1 DFQATT, CDR2 SNEGSKA (reference sequence). V lost 1 base and J 4 bases, leaving 10 bases between the germline ends. TCRdb reprocessed the reads via MiXCR and lists one record per CDR3 protein. This repertoire shows tens of thousands of distinct CDR3 sequences, about two thirds found once; its top ten account for roughly an eighth. Note on this clonotype: Its antigen is currently unknown.

Input material: cultured T cells, either the whole culture or a sorted T cell fraction (not recorded which). Subset reported: Tr1-enriched cell product generated in vitro against host alloantigens. The sequence derives from a human donor in good health. The chain joins TRBV20-1 to TRBJ2-2; D ambiguous. CDR3 coding DNA: TGCAGTGCTAGAGGTTTAAGAGGCACCGGGGAGCTGTTTTTT. It encodes CSARGLRGTGELFF.